Sequencing of this TCR beta chain was carried out in a study of CD8+CD57+ T cells in acquired aplastic anemia (dated by TCRdb to 2017 to 2018). Describing the broader study: A mean of approximately 3 ug of DNA, ranging from roughly 0.2 to 27.4 ug, was extracted from sorted CD4+ and CD8+ cells. CD8+CD57+ expansion was defined as a frequency above the mean frequency observed in healthy subjects. General findings and caveats noted by the study authors: Twenty-nine CD8+ CDR3 sequences were found in both patients and controls but appeared to be highly expressed in patients and within the immunodominant clones of the patients. Between patients and healthy controls, no significant difference in CD8+ Simpson's diversity was found (P=0.060).

This clonotype was counted ten times or more. Its specific antigen is unknown. No base quality values were provided; no much bigger clone lies one nucleotide off. Genomic DNA was used as template for profiling of TCR beta VDJ combinations and CDR3 sequences. An Illumina HiSeq 2000 was the platform used for TCR repertoire sequencing. As for the original processing: Repertoire assessment relied on Simpson's diversity index, CDR3 size and DJ length profiles, and TRBV/TRBJ rearrangement plots. The immunodominant clone was defined as the most abundant DNA sequence in deep sequencing data. CDR3 amino acid sequences were screened for sharing across subjects and were compared with published repertoires and the VDJdb database. The public reads were reanalyzed by TCRdb: fastp trimming at Q25, MiXCR alignment, in-frame beta chains only. CDR3 protein sequences are deduplicated, and each keeps its most common genes and DNA. TCRdb, not the authors, supplied the V and J calls. The sample table holds approximately 130,000 distinct CDR3 sequences, of which under 60% were seen once. About 31% of the sample goes to the ten largest clones.

Patients chosen for sequencing had shown expansion of CD8+CD57+ cells by flow cytometry. All patients had severe acquired aplastic anemia diagnosed by International Study of Aplastic Anemia and Agranulocytosis and Camitta criteria. No therapy had been received by the patients at the time of blood sampling. In this study, sorted CD4+ and CD8+ T cells from the blood of healthy subjects and of severe aplastic anemia patients had their TCR repertoires deep-sequenced. In the USA, patient enrollment took place under clinicaltrials.gov protocols 00001620, 01623167, 00001397, 00071045, 00081523 and 00961064. Ficoll-Paque density gradient centrifugation was used to isolate peripheral blood mononuclear cells. CD4+ and CD8+ T cells were sorted by FACS or magnetic beads before DNA extraction. The CDR3 contains 15 residues, cysteine and phenylalanine counted. Only CDR3 DNA is held: 45 bases, read in frame from base 1. Sequences ENHRY (CDR1) and SYGVKD (CDR2) are obtained from the germline V gene. The germline V end is reduced by 7 bases and the J end by 0 bases; junction bases left unmatched: 4.

The sequence came from a human donor with aplastic anemia. The chain employs TRBV10-3 and TRBJ2-1; 9 bases in between match TRBD2. The sequencing sample was made of sorted CD4+, CD8+, or CD8+CD57+ T cells (not recorded which) from PBMCs. The DNA sequence is as follows: TGTGCCATCACTAGCGGGGAAAGCTCCTACAATGAGCAGTTCTTC. It translates to CAITSGESSYNEQFF.